This T cell receptor beta chain was recovered during a study of blood T cell repertoires in COVID-19. Overall study: From the United States, Italy and Spain came samples of acute and convalescent COVID-19. T cells, B-cell-depleted T cells, or PBMCs supplied cDNA or gDNA.

Original processing methods: Amplification from reference gene primers served as the basis for estimated nucleated cell counts. The protocol was immunoSEQ multiplex PCR, while the TCRdb copy is restricted to in-frame clones and leaves out a portion. V, J and clone size reflect that table, while D and trimming were determined from the DNA. The sample shows 200,000 to 250,000 clones, about 91% of them seen only once. Participants had their cohort set by participant-reported clinical history. This clone was counted a few times. The junction had 9 bases not matched to a gene; V was cut back by 4 bases and J by 4 bases. Germline V gene sequence: CDR1 MGHRA, CDR2 YSYEKL. The CDR3 runs 15 residues.

The source material was PBMCs or T cells enriched from blood (not recorded which). This sequence joins TRBV4-1 and TRBJ2-7, with 8 positions matching TRBD1. The sequence derives from a man between 18 and 35 years old with acute COVID-19. The CDR3 reads CASSLHRDRQYEQYF. The CDR3 DNA follows: TGCGCCAGCAGCCTGCACAGGGACAGGCAATACGAGCAGTACTTC.